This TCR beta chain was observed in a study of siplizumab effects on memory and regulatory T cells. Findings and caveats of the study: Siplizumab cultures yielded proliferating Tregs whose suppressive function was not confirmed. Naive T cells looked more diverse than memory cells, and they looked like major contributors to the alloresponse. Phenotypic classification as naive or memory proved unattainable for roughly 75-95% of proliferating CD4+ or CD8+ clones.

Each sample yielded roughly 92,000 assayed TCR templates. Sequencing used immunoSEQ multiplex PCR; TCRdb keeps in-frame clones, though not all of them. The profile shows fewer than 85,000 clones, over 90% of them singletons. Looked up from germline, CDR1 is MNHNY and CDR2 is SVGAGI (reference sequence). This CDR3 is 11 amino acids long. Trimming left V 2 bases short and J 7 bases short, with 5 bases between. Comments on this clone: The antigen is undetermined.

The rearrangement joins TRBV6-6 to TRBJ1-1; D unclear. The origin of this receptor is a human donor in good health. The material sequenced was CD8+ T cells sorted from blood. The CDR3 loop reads CASSYQNEAFF. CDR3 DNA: TGTGCCAGCAGTTACCAGAATGAAGCTTTCTTT.